One and the same sample provided the 23 T cell receptor beta chains below, sequenced in a study of blood T cells in healthy people across ages. The authors ran a second PCR of roughly 6 to 12 cycles using a sample-barcoded 5' primer and a J-beta primer mix. TCRdb redid the calling of the 5' RACE reads with MiXCR, one entry per CDR3 protein. Of nearly 1 million distinct CDR3 sequences listed, about 51% are singletons. Sequencing used blood. These receptors were obtained from a woman aged 60-70 years in good health.

This clonotype was counted at least ten times. The chain has TRBV7-2 and TRBJ2-1; 9 bases agree with TRBD1. Germline trimming cut 5 bases from V and 7 bases from J; bases unmatched to any gene: 6. The CDR3 sequence is 14 residues long. Per germline, CDR1 SGHTA and CDR2 FQGNSA. In DNA form, the CDR3 reads TGTGCCAGCAGCCCTGGGACAGGGAGGAATGAGCAGTTCTTC. Translating gives CASSPGTGRNEQFF.

The rearrangement uses TRBV12-3 or TRBV12-4 and TRBJ1-2; D is perhaps TRBD1 (5 bases). Trimming stripped 3 bases from V and 7 bases from J, with 12 bases between. This CDR3 has 13 residues. CDR3 amino acids: CASSFTRGGGYTF. CDR3 nucleotides: TGTGCCAGCAGTTTCACTAGGGGCGGTGGCTACACCTTC.

This clonotype was detected many times. The chain's CDR3 is CASSLRDRAYEQYF. CDR3 nucleotides: TGTGCCAGCAGTTTGAGGGACAGAGCCTACGAGCAGTACTTC. This sequence joins TRBV27 and TRBJ2-7; TRBD1 matches 7 bases. The CDR3 has 14 amino acids. J gave up 2 bases and V 3 bases, and 4 bases lay outside the gene matches. Germline V gene lookup returns CDR1 MNHEY and CDR2 SMNVEV (reference sequence).

The chain is built from TRBV20-1 and TRBJ2-2, with TRBD1 matching over 9 bases. V shed 2 bases, J shed 5 bases, and the junction held 3 bases outside the gene matches. The CDR3 is made up of 14 amino acids. Germline loops: CDR1 DFQATT, CDR2 SNEGSKA (reference sequence). The CDR3 is CSARYGTGTGELFF. DNA for the CDR3: TGCAGTGCTAGATATGGGACAGGGACCGGGGAGCTGTTTTTT.

The CDR3 spells CAISDGDMRSEQFF. Here the CDR3 DNA reads TGTGCCATCAGTGACGGCGACATGAGAAGTGAGCAGTTCTTC. The rearrangement uses TRBV10-3 and TRBJ2-1; no clear D gene. Germline V gene lookup returns CDR1 ENHRY and CDR2 SYGVKD. V lost 3 bases and J lost 9, with 15 bases in between. The CDR3 extends over 14 amino acids.

DNA of the CDR3: TGTGCCAGCAGCTTATCGGTCCGGGACCCTAGATACTACGAGCAGTACTTC. It yields the protein CASSLSVRDPRYYEQYF. This chain links TRBV7-4 with TRBJ2-4; D tentatively reads TRBD1 or TRBD2 (5 bases each). The DNA end favors TRBJ2-7, so the J call may be wrong. The germline CDR1 and CDR2 sequences are SGHVT and SQSDAQ. The CDR3 runs 17 residues.

The V call is TRBV7-2, the J call TRBJ2-4, with 9 bases fitting TRBD1. Per germline, CDR1 SGHTA and CDR2 FQGNSA. The CDR3 totals 13 residues. With 8 bases clipped from V and 7 bases from J, the junction kept 6 bases outside the gene matches. In DNA, the CDR3 is TGTGCCAGCGGTTCGGGACAGGGCAACATTCAGTACTTC. This codes for CASGSGQGNIQYF.

The rearrangement joins TRBV9 to TRBJ1-2; D may be TRBD1 (5 bases). Trimming stripped 0 bases from V and 3 bases from J, with 6 bases between. The CDR3 is 13 amino acids. CDR1 SGDLS and CDR2 YYNGEE come from the germline V gene. CDR3 sequence: CASSVEGDYGYTF. For the CDR3, the DNA is TGTGCCAGCAGCGTAGAAGGGGACTATGGCTACACCTTC.

The V call is TRBV5-1, the J call TRBJ2-7, with D maybe TRBD2 (6 bases). CDR3 length equals 18 residues. The germline V and J ends were trimmed by 3 bases and 2 bases, with 24 bases remaining between them. Per the germline V gene, CDR1 is SGHRS and CDR2 is YFSETQ. The CDR3 is CASSSSRILAQGTYEQYF. The CDR3 DNA reads as TGCGCCAGCAGCTCCTCGCGAATTCTAGCGCAGGGCACCTACGAGCAGTACTTC.

The J gene is TRBJ2-1, the V gene TRBV9; unclear D gene. There are 15 residues in the CDR3. Germline lookup yields CDR1 SGDLS and CDR2 YYNGEE. With 1 base removed from V and 7 bases from J, the gap between germline ends came to 15 bases. The CDR3 coding sequence is TGTGCCAGCAGCGTATCCGCTTTGGGCATTAATGAGCAGTTCTTC. Translated, it gives CASSVSALGINEQFF.

There are many counts of this clonotype. Compared with germline, one end of the junction differs, possibly owing to a read error. The V gene is TRBV5-1, the J gene TRBJ2-3, with 7 nucleotides matching TRBD2. Germline V gene lookup returns CDR1 SGHRS and CDR2 YFSETQ. This CDR3 comprises 15 residues. The CDR3 sequence: CASSSLAASTDTQYF. As DNA, the CDR3 is TGTGCCAGCAGTTCTCTAGCGGCTAGCACAGATACGCAGTATTTT.

The table lists this clonotype with a few counts. The V gene is TRBV14, the J gene TRBJ2-3, with D perhaps matching TRBD1 (5 bases). The CDR3 runs 12 residues. CDR1 and CDR2 from the germline V gene are SGHDN and FVKESK. V was clipped by 2 bases and J by 5 bases, with 5 bases between them. The DNA of the CDR3 is TGTGCCAGCAGCCAACAGGGAGATACGCAGTATTTT. Protein product: CASSQQGDTQYF.

This sequence joins TRBV28 and TRBJ2-5; D is unclear. The end of the DNA aligns better with TRBJ2-7, so the J call may be wrong. CDR3 length: 11 residues. Germline V gene data show CDR1 as MDHEN and CDR2 as SYDVKM. CDR3 residues: CATKTPYEQYF. As DNA, the CDR3 is TGTGCCACCAAAACCCCCTACGAGCAGTACTTC.

The chain joins TRBV12-5 to TRBJ1-1, with D uncertain. There are 15 residues in the CDR3. Germline CDR1 reads LGHNT; CDR2 reads FRNRAP. V was trimmed by 2 bases and J by 4 bases, leaving 14 bases between them. CDR3 loop: CASGLYLGKGTEAFF. The CDR3 bases are TGTGCTAGTGGTTTGTACTTGGGGAAGGGCACTGAAGCTTTCTTT.

The chain joins TRBV7-3 to TRBJ2-7; D unresolved. From germline, CDR1 is SGHTA and CDR2 FQGTGA. The CDR3 sequence is 14 residues long. The ends were cut back, 4 bases at V and 10 bases at J, with 20 bases in the middle. CDR3 protein: CASSSGPPPRAQYF. CDR3 DNA: TGTGCCAGCAGCTCCGGACCTCCCCCTCGGGCCCAGTACTTC.

The chain uses TRBV24-1 and TRBJ2-1; 11 bases match TRBD2. V shed 3 bases and J 4 bases; nucleotides not matched to a gene: 10. The germline V gene encodes CDR1 KGHDR and CDR2 SFDVKD. This CDR3 contains 18 residues. DNA of the CDR3: TGTGCCACCAGTGATCCGCGGTGGACTAGCGGGCCTTACAATGAGCAGTTCTTC. Translating gives CATSDPRWTSGPYNEQFF.

This clonotype was picked up a small number of times. The chain is built from TRBV6-6 and TRBJ1-5; D is unclear. The germline CDR1 and CDR2 sequences are MNHNY and SVGAGI (reference sequence). The germline V and J ends were trimmed by 7 bases and 6 bases, with 16 bases remaining between them. The CDR3 extends over 14 amino acids. DNA for the CDR3: TGTGCCAGCACACTCGACCGGTGGAGTCAGCCCCAGCATTTT. It specifies CASTLDRWSQPQHF.

The chain carries TRBV25-1 and TRBJ2-5; 10 bases align to TRBD1. CDR3 length: 16 residues. Germline loops: CDR1 MGHDK, CDR2 SYGVNS. Unmatched junction bases numbered 6, after V lost 0 bases and J lost 5 bases. DNA of the CDR3: TGTGCCAGCAGTGAATATCGGACAGGGGGACTGGAGACCCAGTACTTC. This sequence encodes CASSEYRTGGLETQYF.

The chain links TRBV21-1 to TRBJ2-7; TRBD2 reflects the table's D call only, with no check against the DNA. TRBV21-1 counts as a pseudogene. The CDR3 runs 15 residues. CDR3 in DNA: TGTGCCAGCAGCGGGCCGAGCGCAAGAAACTACGAGCAGTACTTC. It translates to CASSGPSARNYEQYF.

This clonotype was seen a handful of times. The chain recombines TRBV7-9 with TRBJ2-1, with 8 bases matching TRBD2. Germline V gives CDR1 SEHNR, CDR2 FQNEAQ (reference sequence). Trimming took 1 base from V and 5 from J; bases not matched to a gene: 1. This CDR3 comprises 14 residues. The CDR3 nucleotides are TGTGCCAGCAGCTTAGTAGCGGGACACAATGAGCAGTTCTTC. Translating gives CASSLVAGHNEQFF.

The rearrangement joins TRBV20-1 to TRBJ2-3; TRBD2 matches 8 bases. The junction had 13 bases not matched to a gene; V was cut back by 6 bases and J by 2 bases. Looked up from germline, CDR1 is DFQATT and CDR2 is SNEGSKA (reference sequence). There are 16 residues in the CDR3. The CDR3: CSAISSGEVATDTQYF. The CDR3 nucleotides read TGCAGTGCGATAAGTAGCGGGGAGGTTGCCACAGATACGCAGTATTTT.

This clonotype was picked up a small number of times. This chain joins TRBV20-1 and TRBJ1-5, with TRBD1 matching 7 bases. The CDR3 totals 13 residues. The V gene's germline CDR1 is DFQATT and CDR2 SNEGSKA (reference sequence). V shed 4 bases, J shed 4 bases, and the junction held 4 bases outside the gene matches. The CDR3 region has the DNA TGCAGTGCTACGACAGGGTTTAATCAGCCCCAGCATTTT. It specifies CSATTGFNQPQHF.

This clonotype appeared a few times. The V and J genes are TRBV12-3 or TRBV12-4 and TRBJ2-5; D perhaps matches TRBD1 (5 bases). CDR3 length: 13 residues. Trimming stripped 6 bases from V and 3 bases from J, with 11 bases between. In nucleotides, the CDR3 is TGTGCCAGCAGCCGGACAAACGAAGAGACCCAGTACTTC. This translates into CASSRTNEETQYF.